The clone carrying this TCR beta chain was recorded a few times. Its antigen is not identified. This entry belongs to a study of T-cell memory formation after mild COVID-19. Study information: The study found TCR clusters largely donor specific.

This CDR3 is built from 14 residues. CDR1 SGHRS and CDR2 YFSETQ come from the germline V gene. Trimming cost V 3 bases and J 3 bases; bases outside gene matches: 1. TCRdb re-called the 5' RACE reads through MiXCR, storing one row per CDR3 protein. The sample carries 40,000 to 55,000 distinct CDR3 sequences, 10% to 15% recorded once. Study-level points and caveats: Clones that contracted from day 15 to 85 were balanced CD4/CD8, while later expanders leaned CD4+. CD4+ clones that contracted lay mainly in CM and EM; CD8+ ones lay in EMRA. Several responding clones turned up in pre-infection memory, indicating that cross-reactive memory may have taken part.

The chain employs TRBV5-1 and TRBJ2-5; TRBD1 matches at 11 bases. This clonotype was obtained from a man aged 18 to 30 who had mild COVID-19 (a few samples of this study predate the infection). Cell type and time point are not known. Sequenced: PBMCs or a T cell subset sorted from them (not recorded which). DNA of the CDR3: TGCGCCAGCAGCTCGGGACAGGGGGAAGAGACCCAGTACTTC. Protein sequence: CASSSGQGEETQYF.